This record looks at one T cell receptor (beta chain) sequence and its context. The record originates from a study of blood T cell repertoires in COVID-19. Repertoires were generated with immunoSEQ multiplex PCR, while TCRdb's copy carries only in-frame clones and drops some. The sample carries hundreds of thousands of clones, around 84% recorded once. The clonotype originates from a woman older than 75 with active or convalescent COVID-19. The sample was peripheral blood.

DNA for the CDR3: TGTGCCAGCAGCTTAAATGGGCTAGCGGGATACAATGAGCAGTTCTTC. This sequence encodes CASSLNGLAGYNEQFF. This chain uses TRBV7-3 with TRBJ2-1, with 9 nucleotides matching TRBD2. The CDR3 extends over 16 amino acids. From germline, CDR1 is SGHTA and CDR2 FQGTGA. Losses at the gene ends were 1 base for V and 4 bases for J; bases not matched to a gene: 5.